The T cell receptor beta chain described here comes from a study of T cell repertoires in cytomegalovirus infection. TCRdb analysed the reads with MiXCR anew, one entry per CDR3 protein. The repertoire holds tens of thousands of distinct CDR3 sequences, with 20% as singletons. CDR3 size: 13 residues. Germline trimming cut 4 bases from V and 8 bases from J; bases unmatched to any gene: 6. The germline V gene encodes CDR1 MNHEY and CDR2 SMNVEV (reference sequence). In this sample, this clonotype turned up a few times. No antigen is known for it. This chain joins TRBV27 and TRBJ2-5, with 8 bases matching TRBD2. The sample comprised PBMCs, sequenced either directly or after in vitro stimulation (not recorded which). This receptor was obtained from a human donor in good health (CMV status not recorded). Some clones in this sample may be carry-over from other donors' samples. This CDR3 is CASSSGGAATQYF. The CDR3 bases are TGTGCCAGCAGTTCCGGGGGGGCGGCAACCCAGTACTTC.